The rows below give T cell receptor beta chains drawn from one sample of a study of shared clonotypes between healthy human individuals. Assay: immunoSEQ multiplex PCR; the TCRdb copy retains only in-frame clones and omits some. The sample records a few million clones, 85% to 95% being singletons. The sample comprised naive CD4+ T cells from PBMCs. These receptors came from a man between 18 and 35 years old in good health. Some clones in this sample may be carry-over from other donors' samples. Each CDR3 is given with its conserved first and last residue. The D gene is left open where the match is weak. Some rows mark clone size as missing; the rest say once, few, many or name a class of expanded clone.

v_gene	len	d_gene	j_gene	abundance	CDR3aa	CDR3nt
TRBV4-2	15	.	TRBJ2-5	.	CASSQEGSKQETQYF	TGTGCCAGCAGCCAAGAGGGCTCAAAGCAAGAGACCCAGTACTTC
TRBV11-2	14	.	TRBJ2-5	.	CASTLGGQPETQYF	TGTGCCAGCACTCTGGGGGGACAGCCAGAGACCCAGTACTTC
TRBV19	17	TRBD1	TRBJ2-2	once	CASSIRTGARSSGELFF	TGTGCCAGTAGTATCCGAACAGGGGCCCGGTCTTCGGGGGAGCTGTTTTTT
TRBV30	18	TRBD1	TRBJ1-5	.	CAWRYRDSDVYSNQPQHF	TGTGCCTGGAGGTACAGGGACAGCGACGTTTATAGCAATCAGCCCCAGCATTTT
TRBV11-2	16	TRBD2	TRBJ2-7	.	CASSLDGREGSYEQYF	TGTGCCAGCAGCTTAGATGGGAGGGAGGGGTCCTACGAGCAGTACTTC
TRBV28	18	TRBD2	TRBJ2-6	.	CASNRKRDYYSGANVLTF	TGTGCCAGCAACCGAAAGCGGGACTATTACTCTGGGGCCAACGTCCTGACTTTC
TRBV7-6	13	TRBD2	TRBJ2-5	.	CASSLLAVGTQYF	TGTGCCAGCAGCTTACTAGCGGTAGGGACCCAGTACTTC
TRBV5-1	16	TRBD2	TRBJ2-4	.	CASSTLAGEAKNIQYF	TGCGCCAGCAGCACTCTAGCGGGAGAGGCCAAAAACATTCAGTACTTC
TRBV27	16	TRBD2	TRBJ2-7	.	CASSLGLASGINEQYF	TGTGCCAGCAGTTTAGGGTTGGCTAGCGGGATTAACGAGCAGTACTTC
TRBV5-1	17	.	TRBJ2-1	.	CASSLITSRVPYNEQFF	TGCGCCAGCAGCTTGATCACTAGCCGAGTCCCCTACAATGAGCAGTTCTTC
TRBV19	14	TRBD1	TRBJ1-5	.	CASKASGGNQPQHF	TGTGCCAGTAAGGCGTCAGGGGGTAATCAGCCCCAGCATTTT
TRBV9	18	.	TRBJ2-3	.	CASSAGTEKSSSTDTQYF	TGTGCCAGCAGCGCAGGGACGGAGAAATCTTCTAGCACAGATACGCAGTATTTT
TRBV18	16	.	TRBJ2-1	.	CASSPEGSGSYNEQFF	TGTGCCAGCTCACCAGAGGGTTCGGGCTCCTACAATGAGCAGTTCTTC
TRBV6-1	14	.	TRBJ2-1	.	CASSDGISYNEQFF	TGTGCCAGCAGTGATGGTATCTCCTACAATGAGCAGTTCTTC
TRBV30	14	.	TRBJ2-1	.	CAWNSDAAYNEQFF	TGTGCCTGGAATTCGGACGCCGCCTACAATGAGCAGTTCTTC
TRBV5-1	13	.	TRBJ1-2	.	CASSLQATYGYTF	TGCGCCAGCAGCCTACAGGCCACCTATGGCTACACCTTC
TRBV5-1	14	.	TRBJ2-2	.	CASSLLTNTGELFF	TGCGCCAGCAGCTTACTAACGAACACCGGGGAGCTGTTTTTT
TRBV9	12	.	TRBJ2-1	once	CASSVYPHEQFF	TGTGCCAGCAGCGTATATCCGCATGAGCAGTTCTTC
TRBV2	13	.	TRBJ2-7	once	CASSGILGYEQYF	TGTGCCAGCAGTGGGATACTGGGCTACGAGCAGTACTTC
TRBV5-1	15	.	TRBJ2-1	.	CASSSGAVSYNEQFF	TGCGCCAGCAGCTCCGGGGCGGTCTCCTACAATGAGCAGTTCTTC
TRBV18	13	.	TRBJ1-5	few	CASSPDRNQPQHF	TGTGCCAGCTCACCCGACAGGAATCAGCCCCAGCATTTT
TRBV29-1	12	TRBD2	TRBJ2-2	.	CSVSSGTGELFF	TGCAGCGTCTCTAGCGGGACAGGGGAGCTGTTTTTT
TRBV7-2	14	.	TRBJ1-2	.	CASSLANRLPGYTF	TGTGCCAGCAGCTTAGCGAACCGACTCCCAGGCTACACCTTC
TRBV19	13	.	TRBJ2-1	few	CASREGSYNEQFF	TGTGCCAGTAGGGAGGGCTCCTACAATGAGCAGTTCTTC
TRBV11-3	14	.	TRBJ2-5	.	CATPPSGRQETQYF	TGTGCCACCCCACCGTCCGGGAGACAAGAGACCCAGTACTTC
TRBV28	14	.	TRBJ2-7	.	CASSLLGHRLEQYF	TGTGCCAGCAGTTTATTGGGACATAGGCTCGAGCAGTACTTC
TRBV7-9	14	.	TRBJ2-7	.	CASSLFGSSYEQYF	TGTGCCAGCAGCTTATTTGGCAGCTCCTACGAGCAGTACTTC
TRBV18	14	.	TRBJ1-2	.	CASSLGTLYYGYTF	TGTGCCAGCTCCCTGGGGACCCTATACTATGGCTACACCTTC
TRBV10-3	14	.	TRBJ2-1	.	CAISEREQYNEQFF	TGTGCCATCAGTGAGCGGGAGCAGTACAATGAGCAGTTCTTC
TRBV27	14	TRBD2	TRBJ2-7	.	CASTIAGGSYEQYF	TGTGCCAGCACCATAGCGGGAGGTTCCTACGAGCAGTACTTC
TRBV7-3	15	TRBD1	TRBJ2-2	.	CASSSGQGQTGELFF	TGTGCCAGCAGCTCGGGACAGGGTCAGACCGGGGAGCTGTTTTTT
TRBV9	15	.	TRBJ1-1	few	CASSVVTTGNNEAFF	TGTGCCAGCAGCGTAGTAACAACCGGAAATAATGAAGCTTTCTTT
TRBV7-3	17	.	TRBJ2-1	.	CASSLTPVREGYNEQFF	TGTGCCAGCAGCTTAACTCCGGTCAGGGAAGGGTACAATGAGCAGTTCTTC
TRBV9	15	.	TRBJ1-5	.	CASSLQGALGQPQHF	TGTGCCAGCAGCCTGCAGGGTGCCCTTGGACAGCCCCAGCATTTT
TRBV9	18	.	TRBJ2-6	.	CASSVVFENPSGANVLTF	TGTGCCAGCAGCGTAGTTTTTGAGAATCCGTCTGGGGCCAACGTCCTGACTTTC
TRBV15	13	.	TRBJ2-7	.	CATSRVGPYEQYF	TGTGCCACCAGCAGAGTTGGACCTTACGAGCAGTACTTC
TRBV7-9	15	.	TRBJ1-1	.	CASSWLRDQNTEAFF	TGTGCCAGCAGCTGGCTGCGGGACCAGAACACTGAAGCTTTCTTT
TRBV14	15	.	TRBJ1-3	.	CASSQAWGLGNTIYF	TGTGCCAGCAGCCAAGCCTGGGGGCTAGGAAACACCATATATTTT
TRBV18	14	.	TRBJ1-4	.	CASSPPGIDEKLFF	TGTGCCAGCTCACCACCGGGTATTGATGAAAAACTGTTTTTT
TRBV28	12	.	TRBJ2-5	.	CASSSHMETQYF	TGTGCCAGCAGTTCCCATATGGAGACCCAGTACTTC
TRBV4-2	14	.	TRBJ1-4	.	CASSQGTPNEKLFF	TGTGCCAGCAGCCAAGGTACCCCGAATGAAAAACTGTTTTTT
TRBV7-9	15	.	TRBJ2-1	.	CASSQARDEYNEQFF	TGTGCCAGCAGCCAAGCTAGGGACGAGTACAATGAGCAGTTCTTC
TRBV19	16	TRBD1	TRBJ2-7	once	CASSTSPGQGSYEQYF	TGTGCCAGTAGTACTTCCCCCGGACAGGGTTCCTACGAGCAGTACTTC
TRBV7-2	14	.	TRBJ2-5	.	CASSLSRNQETQYF	TGTGCCAGCAGCTTATCCAGAAACCAAGAGACCCAGTACTTC
TRBV9	19	TRBD2	TRBJ2-7	.	CASSVRAGTSGSGSYEQYF	TGTGCCAGCAGCGTGCGGGCCGGGACTAGCGGGAGTGGATCCTACGAGCAGTACTTC
TRBV29-1	15	.	TRBJ1-2	.	CSAAAGGSLNYGYTF	TGCAGCGCCGCGGCTGGGGGCAGCCTGAACTATGGCTACACCTTC
TRBV20-1	11	.	TRBJ2-1	.	CSARDYNEQFF	TGCAGTGCTAGAGACTACAATGAGCAGTTCTTC
TRBV7-6	16	TRBD1	TRBJ1-5	.	CASSPGQGALNQPQHF	TGTGCCAGCAGCCCTGGACAGGGGGCACTCAATCAGCCCCAGCATTTT
TRBV5-1	16	TRBD2	TRBJ2-2	.	CASSLIAGLNTGELFF	TGCGCCAGCAGCTTGATAGCGGGACTGAACACCGGGGAGCTGTTTTTT
TRBV14	15	.	TRBJ2-1	.	CASSLQGSYYNEQFF	TGTGCCAGCAGCCTGCAGGGGTCATACTACAATGAGCAGTTCTTC
TRBV29-1	13	.	TRBJ2-7	.	CSVQTLRASEQYF	TGCAGCGTCCAGACCCTGAGGGCCTCCGAGCAGTACTTC
TRBV5-1	16	.	TRBJ2-1	.	CASSPGWGRSDNEQFF	TGCGCCAGCAGCCCCGGTTGGGGGCGATCCGACAATGAGCAGTTCTTC
TRBV7-2	15	TRBD1	TRBJ1-2	.	CASSLWGQGGDGYTF	TGTGCCAGCAGCTTATGGGGACAGGGAGGTGATGGCTACACCTTC